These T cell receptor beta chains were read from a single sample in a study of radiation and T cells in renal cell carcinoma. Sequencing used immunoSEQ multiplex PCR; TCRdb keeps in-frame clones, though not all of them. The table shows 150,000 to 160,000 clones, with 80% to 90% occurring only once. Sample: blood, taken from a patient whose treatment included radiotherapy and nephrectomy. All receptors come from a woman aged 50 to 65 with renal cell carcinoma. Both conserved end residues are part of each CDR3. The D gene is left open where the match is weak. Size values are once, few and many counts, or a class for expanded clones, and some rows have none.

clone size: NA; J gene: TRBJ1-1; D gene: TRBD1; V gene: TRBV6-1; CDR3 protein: CASSDPGGFGEAFF; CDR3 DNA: TGTGCCAGCAGTGACCCAGGGGGCTTTGGTGAAGCTTTCTTT
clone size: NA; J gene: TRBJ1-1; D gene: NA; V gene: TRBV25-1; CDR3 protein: CASTGGDGRLSEAFF; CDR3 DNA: TGTGCCAGCACTGGGGGCGATGGACGTTTATCTGAAGCTTTCTTT
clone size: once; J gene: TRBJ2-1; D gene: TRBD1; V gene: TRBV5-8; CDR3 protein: CASSYRGHSYNEQFF; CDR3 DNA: TGTGCCAGCAGCTACAGGGGGCACTCCTACAATGAGCAGTTCTTC
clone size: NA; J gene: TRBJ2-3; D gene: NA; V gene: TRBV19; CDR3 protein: CASSIKQGWGTDTQYF; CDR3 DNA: TGTGCCAGTAGTATCAAACAGGGTTGGGGCACAGATACGCAGTATTTT
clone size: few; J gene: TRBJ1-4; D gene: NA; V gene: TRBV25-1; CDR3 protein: CASRTDEKLFF; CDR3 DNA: TGTGCCAGCAGGACAGATGAAAAACTGTTTTTT
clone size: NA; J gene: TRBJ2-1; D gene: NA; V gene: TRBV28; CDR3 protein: CASSLDRVGDEQFF; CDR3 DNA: TGTGCCAGCAGTTTAGATAGGGTGGGCGATGAGCAGTTCTTC
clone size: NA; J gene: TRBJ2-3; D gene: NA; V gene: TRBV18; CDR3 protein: CASSNQKDTQYF; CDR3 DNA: TGTGCCAGCTCCAACCAAAAAGATACGCAGTATTTT
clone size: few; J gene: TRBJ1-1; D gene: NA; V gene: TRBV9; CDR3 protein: CASSEWNTEAFF; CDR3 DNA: TGTGCCAGCAGCGAATGGAACACTGAAGCTTTCTTT
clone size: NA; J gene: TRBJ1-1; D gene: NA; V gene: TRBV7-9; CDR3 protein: CASSEVGGAFF; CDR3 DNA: TGTGCCAGCAGCGAGGTGGGGGGAGCTTTCTTT
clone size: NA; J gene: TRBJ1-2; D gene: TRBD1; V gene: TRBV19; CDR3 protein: CASSTPGTGSYGYTF; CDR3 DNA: TGTGCCAGTAGTACCCCCGGGACAGGATCATATGGCTACACCTTC
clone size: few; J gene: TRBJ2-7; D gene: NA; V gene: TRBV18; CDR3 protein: CASSPVREDEQYF; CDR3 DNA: TGTGCCAGCTCACCAGTGAGGGAGGACGAGCAGTACTTC
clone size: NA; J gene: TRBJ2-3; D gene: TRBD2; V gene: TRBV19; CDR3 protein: CASRTLSGGKTDTQYF; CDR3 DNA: TGTGCCAGTAGGACCTTGAGCGGGGGGAAGACAGATACGCAGTATTTT
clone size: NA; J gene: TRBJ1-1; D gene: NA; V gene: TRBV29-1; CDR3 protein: CSVAAGQMNTEAFF; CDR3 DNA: TGCAGCGTCGCCGCTGGGCAGATGAACACTGAAGCTTTCTTT
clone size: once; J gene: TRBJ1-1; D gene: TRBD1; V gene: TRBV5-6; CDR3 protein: CASSYGQGGTEAFF; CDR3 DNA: TGTGCCAGCAGCTACGGACAGGGGGGGACTGAAGCTTTCTTT
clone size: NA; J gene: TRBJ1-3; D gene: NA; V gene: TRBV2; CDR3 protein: CASSDPRSGKDTIYF; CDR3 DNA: TGTGCCAGCAGTGACCCCCGAAGCGGTAAAGACACCATATATTTT
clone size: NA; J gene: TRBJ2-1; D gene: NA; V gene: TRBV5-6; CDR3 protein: CASSLSGPAFSYNEQFF; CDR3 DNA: TGTGCCAGCAGCTTGTCCGGGCCGGCCTTCTCCTACAATGAGCAGTTCTTC
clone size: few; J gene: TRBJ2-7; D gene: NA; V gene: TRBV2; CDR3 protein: CASRLVGYEQYF; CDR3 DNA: TGTGCCAGCAGGCTAGTTGGCTACGAGCAGTACTTC
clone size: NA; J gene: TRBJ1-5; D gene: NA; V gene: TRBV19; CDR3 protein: CAAAGTGNQPQHF; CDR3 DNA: TGTGCCGCCGCCGGGACCGGAAATCAGCCCCAGCATTTT
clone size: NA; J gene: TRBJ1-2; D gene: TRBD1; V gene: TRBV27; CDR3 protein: CASSGQGEGYTF; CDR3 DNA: TGTGCCAGCAGTGGACAGGGTGAGGGCTACACCTTC
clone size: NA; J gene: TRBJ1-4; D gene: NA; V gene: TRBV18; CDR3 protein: CASSLDNRDEKLFF; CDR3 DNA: TGTGCCAGCTCACTGGACAACAGGGATGAAAAACTGTTTTTT
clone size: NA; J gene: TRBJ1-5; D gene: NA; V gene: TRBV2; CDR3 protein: CASNREGNQPQHF; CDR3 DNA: TGTGCCAGCAACAGGGAGGGCAATCAGCCCCAGCATTTT
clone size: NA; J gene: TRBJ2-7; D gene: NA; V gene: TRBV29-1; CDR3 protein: CSVTRGSGNEQYF; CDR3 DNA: TGCAGCGTGACCCGGGGGTCCGGGAACGAGCAGTACTTC
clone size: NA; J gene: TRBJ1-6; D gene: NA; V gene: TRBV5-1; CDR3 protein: CASSLGQGESPLHF; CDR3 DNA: TGCGCCAGCAGCTTGGGTCAGGGCGAATCACCCCTCCACTTT
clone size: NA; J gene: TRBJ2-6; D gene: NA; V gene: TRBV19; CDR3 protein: CASSPRGAGTFAGANVLTF; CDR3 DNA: TGTGCCAGCTCTCCCCGGGGGGCAGGGACATTCGCTGGGGCCAACGTCCTGACTTTC
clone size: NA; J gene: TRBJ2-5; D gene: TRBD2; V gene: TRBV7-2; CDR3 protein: CASKHGALAGVETQYF; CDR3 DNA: TGTGCCAGCAAACACGGGGCGCTAGCGGGGGTTGAGACCCAGTACTTC
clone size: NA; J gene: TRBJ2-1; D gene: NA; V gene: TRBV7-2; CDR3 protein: CASSFQGFRAGNEQFF; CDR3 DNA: TGTGCCAGCAGCTTCCAAGGTTTCAGGGCTGGCAATGAGCAGTTCTTC
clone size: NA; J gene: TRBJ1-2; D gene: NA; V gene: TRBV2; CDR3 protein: CASTRGSSRSGYTF; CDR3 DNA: TGTGCCAGCACGCGGGGCTCCTCTCGATCAGGCTACACCTTC
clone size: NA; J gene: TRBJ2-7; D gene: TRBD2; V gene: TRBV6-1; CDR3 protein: CAAGGYEQYF; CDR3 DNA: TGTGCCGCGGGGGGATACGAGCAGTACTTC
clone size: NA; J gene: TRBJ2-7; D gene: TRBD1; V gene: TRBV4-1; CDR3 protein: CASSLTGTASYEQYF; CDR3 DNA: TGCGCCAGCAGCCTTACCGGGACAGCCTCCTACGAGCAGTACTTC
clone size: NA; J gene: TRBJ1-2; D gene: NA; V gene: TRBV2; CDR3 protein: CASSEMVLYGYTF; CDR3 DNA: TGTGCCAGCAGTGAAATGGTACTTTATGGCTACACCTTC
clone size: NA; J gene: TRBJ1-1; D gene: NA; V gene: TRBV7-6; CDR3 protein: CASSLRGRNTEAFF; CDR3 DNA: TGTGCCAGCAGCTTACGAGGCCGGAACACTGAAGCTTTCTTT
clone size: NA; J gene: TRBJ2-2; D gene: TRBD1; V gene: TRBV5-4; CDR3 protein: CASSSQGFTGELFF; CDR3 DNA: TGTGCCAGCAGCTCACAGGGGTTCACCGGGGAGCTGTTTTTT
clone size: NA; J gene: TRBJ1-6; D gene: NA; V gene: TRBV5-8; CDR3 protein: CASSFLEGYSSPLHF; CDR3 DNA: TGTGCCAGCAGCTTTCTCGAGGGATATAGTTCACCCCTCCACTTT
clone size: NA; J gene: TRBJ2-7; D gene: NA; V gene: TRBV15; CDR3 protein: CATSRDLRVDPYEQYF; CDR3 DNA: TGTGCCACCAGCAGAGATCTTCGGGTAGACCCCTACGAGCAGTACTTC
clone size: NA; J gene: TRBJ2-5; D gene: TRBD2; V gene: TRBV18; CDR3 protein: CASSRGLAGSETQYF; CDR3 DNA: TGTGCCAGCTCACGGGGACTAGCGGGGTCAGAGACCCAGTACTTC
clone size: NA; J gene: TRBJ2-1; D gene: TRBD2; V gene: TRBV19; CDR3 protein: CASSRPAGGSGNEQFF; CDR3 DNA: TGTGCCAGTAGTAGACCAGCGGGGGGGTCCGGGAATGAGCAGTTCTTC
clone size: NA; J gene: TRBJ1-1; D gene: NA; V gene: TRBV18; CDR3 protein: CASSPGTPEAFF; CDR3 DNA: TGTGCCAGCTCACCTGGGACGCCTGAAGCTTTCTTT
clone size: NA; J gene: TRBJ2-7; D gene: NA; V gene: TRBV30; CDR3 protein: CAWSHGVSYEQYF; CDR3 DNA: TGTGCCTGGAGTCATGGGGTTTCCTACGAGCAGTACTTC
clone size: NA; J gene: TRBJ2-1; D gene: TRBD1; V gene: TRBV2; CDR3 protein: CASSERGRGLNEQFF; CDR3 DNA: TGTGCCAGCAGTGAGAGGGGGCGCGGTCTCAATGAGCAGTTCTTC
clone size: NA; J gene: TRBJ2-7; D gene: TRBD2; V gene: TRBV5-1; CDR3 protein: CASSLDTSGGGPYEQYF; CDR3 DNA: TGCGCCAGCAGCTTGGACACTAGCGGGGGGGGCCCCTACGAGCAGTACTTC
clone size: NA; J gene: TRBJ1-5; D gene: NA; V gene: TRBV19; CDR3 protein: CASSIWGVDQPQHF; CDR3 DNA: TGTGCCAGTAGTATTTGGGGGGTGGATCAGCCCCAGCATTTT
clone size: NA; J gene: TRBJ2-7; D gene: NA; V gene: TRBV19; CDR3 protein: CASSPLRAATYEQYF; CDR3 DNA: TGTGCCAGTAGCCCTCTAAGAGCGGCTACCTACGAGCAGTACTTC
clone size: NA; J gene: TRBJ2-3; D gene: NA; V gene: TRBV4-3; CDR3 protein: CASSQEQRHTDTQYF; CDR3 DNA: TGCGCCAGCAGCCAAGAACAGCGGCACACAGATACGCAGTATTTT
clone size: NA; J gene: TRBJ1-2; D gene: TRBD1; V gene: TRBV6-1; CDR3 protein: CASSLDRGNYGYTF; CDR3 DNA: TGTGCCAGCAGCCTGGACAGGGGAAACTATGGCTACACCTTC
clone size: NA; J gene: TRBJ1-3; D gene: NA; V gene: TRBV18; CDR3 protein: CASSPPRAVSGNTIYF; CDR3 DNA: TGTGCCAGCTCACCACCCCGGGCGGTCTCTGGAAACACCATATATTTT
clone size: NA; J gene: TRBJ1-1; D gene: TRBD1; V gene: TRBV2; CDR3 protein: CASSPQQQTGGTEAFF; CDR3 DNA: TGTGCCAGCAGTCCACAACAACAAACAGGGGGCACTGAAGCTTTCTTT
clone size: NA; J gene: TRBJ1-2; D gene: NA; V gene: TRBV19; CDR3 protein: CASSESGTSYGYTF; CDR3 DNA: TGTGCCAGTAGTGAATCAGGGACATCCTATGGCTACACCTTC
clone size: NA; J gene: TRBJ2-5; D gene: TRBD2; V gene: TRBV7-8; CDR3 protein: CASSLGGLAFGTQYF; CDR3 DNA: TGTGCCAGCAGCTTAGGAGGACTAGCGTTTGGGACCCAGTACTTC